This note documents a single TCR beta chain sequence. Its antigen is not known. Individual cDNA molecules had unique molecular identifiers attached to them by the library. In the original workflow: With a range of roughly 20,000 to 750,000, the median per sample was 95,638 TCRs. Via MiXCR, TCRdb re-called the RACE reads, giving one row per CDR3 protein. These V and J calls are TCRdb output, not the study's own analysis. The top ten clones hold approximately 1.5% of a sample with about 82,000 distinct CDR3 sequences, about 8.7% of them seen once. Germline V gene data show CDR1 as SEHNR and CDR2 as FQNEAQ (reference sequence). This CDR3 contains 15 residues. The J segment lost 5 bases and the V segment lost 1 base, leaving 2 bases of the junction unmatched. These data belong to a study of human T cells and chemical hapten exposure. Study context: Per-sample TCR yields varied mainly from small pooled library volume differences.

Study-level findings and limits: TCRs exceeding a frequency of 1 in 1000 stayed unchanged under DPC sensitization.

Sample time point: healthy volunteer bleed at 6 weeks. It was unfractionated whole blood from which total RNA was extracted. Sequencing was carried out using whole blood. This sequence joins TRBV7-9 and TRBJ2-5; TRBD2 agrees at 12 bases. This receptor was taken from a male donor in good health. Some clones in this sample may be carry-over from other donors' samples. CDR3 sequence: CASSLELAGGETQYF. In nucleotides, the CDR3 is TGTGCCAGCAGCTTAGAACTAGCGGGAGGTGAGACCCAGTACTTC.